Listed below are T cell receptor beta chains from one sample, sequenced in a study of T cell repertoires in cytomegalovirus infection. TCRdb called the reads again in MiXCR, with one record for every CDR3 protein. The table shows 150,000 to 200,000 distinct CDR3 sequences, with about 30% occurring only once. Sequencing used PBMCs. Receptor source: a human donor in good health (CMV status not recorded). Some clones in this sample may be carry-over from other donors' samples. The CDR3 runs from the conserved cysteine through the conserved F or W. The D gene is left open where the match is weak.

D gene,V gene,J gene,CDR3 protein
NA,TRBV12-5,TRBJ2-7,CASGLVTPGDAYEQYF
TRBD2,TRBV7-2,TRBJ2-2,CASSLVSILQRGAGELFF
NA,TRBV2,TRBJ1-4,CASKVGGLGEKLFF
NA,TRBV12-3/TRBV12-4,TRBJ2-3,CASTRTELYTDTQYF
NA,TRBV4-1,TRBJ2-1,CASSPGAAYNEQFF
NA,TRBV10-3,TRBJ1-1,CAISESMNTEAFF
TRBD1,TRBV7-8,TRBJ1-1,CASSDRQGAVGEAFF
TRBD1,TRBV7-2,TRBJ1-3,CASSPQGAAGNTIYF
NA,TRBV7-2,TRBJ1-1,CASSPDRDTEAFF
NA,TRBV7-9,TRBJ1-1,CASSFLEQAQAFF
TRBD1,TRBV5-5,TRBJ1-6,CASRRDRGFSSYNSPLHF
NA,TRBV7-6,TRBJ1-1,CASSLGSGWENTEAFF
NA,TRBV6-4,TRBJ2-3,CASSKGSSTGDTQYF
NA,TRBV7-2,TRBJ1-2,CASSLGAGVNYGYTF
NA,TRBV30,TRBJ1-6,CAWSGTGIGRTGNSPLHF
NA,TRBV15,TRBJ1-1,CATKTDTNTEAFF
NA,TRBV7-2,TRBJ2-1,CASSSHGGEQFF
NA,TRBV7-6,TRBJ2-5,CASSLAYDTRYQETQYF
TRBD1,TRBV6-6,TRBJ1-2,CASSPRDRRGYGYTF
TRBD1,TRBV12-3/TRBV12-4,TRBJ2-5,CATLRTGGETQYF
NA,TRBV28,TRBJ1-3,CAISLTAVSGNTIYF
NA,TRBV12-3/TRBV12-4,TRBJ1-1,CASRETLANSEAFF
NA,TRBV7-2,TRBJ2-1,CASSLVTTKQPYNEQFF